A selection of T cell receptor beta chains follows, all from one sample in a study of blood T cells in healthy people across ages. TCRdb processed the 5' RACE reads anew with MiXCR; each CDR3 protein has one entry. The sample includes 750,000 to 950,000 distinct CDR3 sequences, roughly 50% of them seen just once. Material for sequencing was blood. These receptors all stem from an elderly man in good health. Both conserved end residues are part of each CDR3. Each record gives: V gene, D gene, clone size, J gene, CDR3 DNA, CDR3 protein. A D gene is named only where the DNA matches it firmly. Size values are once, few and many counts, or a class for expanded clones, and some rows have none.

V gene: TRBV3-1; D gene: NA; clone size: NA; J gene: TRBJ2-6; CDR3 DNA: TGTGCCAGCAGCCAACGAGGAGGTGGGGCCAACGTCCTGACTTTC; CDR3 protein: CASSQRGGGANVLTF
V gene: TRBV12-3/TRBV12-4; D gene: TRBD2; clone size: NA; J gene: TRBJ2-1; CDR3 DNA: TGTGCCAGCAGTCGACTAGCGTCCACATACAATGAGCAGTTCTTC; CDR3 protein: CASSRLASTYNEQFF
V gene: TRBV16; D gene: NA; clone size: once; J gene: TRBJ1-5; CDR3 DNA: TGTGCCAGCAGCCAAGGGACTGGGAATCAGCCCCGGCATTTT; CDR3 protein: CASSQGTGNQPRHF
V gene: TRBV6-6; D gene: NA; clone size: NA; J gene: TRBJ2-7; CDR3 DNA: TGTGCCAGCACTTCCACCGGGACGGGGTCCTACGAGCAGTACTTC; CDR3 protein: CASTSTGTGSYEQYF
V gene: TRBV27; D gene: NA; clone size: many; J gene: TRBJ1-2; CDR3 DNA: TGTGCCAGCAGTCCTACCACCCGGGCCGACTATGGCTACACCTTC; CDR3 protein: CASSPTTRADYGYTF
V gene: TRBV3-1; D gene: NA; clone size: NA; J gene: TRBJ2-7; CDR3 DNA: TGTGCCAGCAGCAATTGGGATCGTTCCTACGAGCAGTACTTC; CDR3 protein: CASSNWDRSYEQYF
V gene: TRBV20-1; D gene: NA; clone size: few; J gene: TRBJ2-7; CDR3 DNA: TGCAGTGCTTGCCGAGGCGAGAGCGACGAGCAGTACTTC; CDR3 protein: CSACRGESDEQYF
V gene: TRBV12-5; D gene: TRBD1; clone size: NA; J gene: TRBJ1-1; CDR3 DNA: TGTGCTAGTGCCATTTCCAGGGGGAGGGGCACTGAAGCTTTCTTT; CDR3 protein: CASAISRGRGTEAFF
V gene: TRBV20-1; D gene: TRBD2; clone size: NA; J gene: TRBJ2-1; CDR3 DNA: TGCAGTGCTTGGACCGGGACTAGCACTTACAATGAGCAGTTCTTC; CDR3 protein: CSAWTGTSTYNEQFF
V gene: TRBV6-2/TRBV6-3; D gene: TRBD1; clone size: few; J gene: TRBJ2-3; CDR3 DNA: TGTGCCAGCAGTCGGGCCGACAGGGGGCGCGGATACGCGTATTTT; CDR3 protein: CASSRADRGRGYAYF
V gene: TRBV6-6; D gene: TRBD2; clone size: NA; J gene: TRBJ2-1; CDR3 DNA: TGTGCCACCGCCGGGACTAGCGGTTTATACAATGAGCAGTTCTTC; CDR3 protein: CATAGTSGLYNEQFF
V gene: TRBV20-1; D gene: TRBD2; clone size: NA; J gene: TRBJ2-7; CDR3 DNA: TGCAGTGCTAGGACTAGCGGGAGCCAACGGGGCGAGCAGTACTTC; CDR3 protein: CSARTSGSQRGEQYF